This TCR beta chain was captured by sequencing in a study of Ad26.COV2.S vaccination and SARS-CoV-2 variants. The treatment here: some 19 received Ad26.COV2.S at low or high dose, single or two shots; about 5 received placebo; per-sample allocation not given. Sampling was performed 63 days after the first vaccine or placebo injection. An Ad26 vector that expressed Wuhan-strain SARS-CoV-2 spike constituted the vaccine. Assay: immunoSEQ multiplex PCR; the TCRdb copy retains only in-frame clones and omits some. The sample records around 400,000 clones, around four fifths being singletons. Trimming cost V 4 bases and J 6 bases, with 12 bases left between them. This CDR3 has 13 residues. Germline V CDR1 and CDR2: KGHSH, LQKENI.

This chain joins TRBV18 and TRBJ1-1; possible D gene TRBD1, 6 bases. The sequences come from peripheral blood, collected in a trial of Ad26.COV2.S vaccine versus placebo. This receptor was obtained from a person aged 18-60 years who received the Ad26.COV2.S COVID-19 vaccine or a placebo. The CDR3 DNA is TGTGCCAGCTCACTGCCGGACAGATCTGAAGCTTTCTTT. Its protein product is CASSLPDRSEAFF.